This T cell receptor beta chain was documented in a study of cytomegalovirus exposure and HLA in healthy donors. Looking at the study overall: According to later analysis, the same platform produced the approximately 120 validation and several hundred first-cohort repertoires. The study's findings and limits: Usually a TCR sequence was rare, but some public TCRs were found in many donors. TCR beta chains numbering roughly 150 were designated cytomegalovirus-associated. It was confirmed in vitro that a few of the CMV-associated chains were specific for CMV antigens.

This table comes from immunoSEQ multiplex PCR, and its TCRdb copy is limited to in-frame clones, with some not included. The data show 100,000 to 150,000 clones, roughly 90% seen once. Germline CDR1 is SNHLY and CDR2 is FYNNEI. The CDR3 covers 13 residues. After removal of 7 bases from V and 8 bases from J, the junction contained 9 bases not matched to a gene. With regard to this clone: What it binds is not known.

Sequencing was carried out using PBMCs. The sequence was collected from a man aged 25 to 45 in good health and CMV-seronegative. The V and J genes are TRBV2 and TRBJ1-2; TRBD1 aligns across 8 bases. CDR3 coding DNA: TGTGCCAGCAAGTCTCAGGGGGCGCGCGGCTACACCTTC. It codes for CASKSQGARGYTF.